Shown below are 10 T cell receptor beta chains from a single sample sequenced in a study of blood T cell repertoires in COVID-19. The assay was immunoSEQ multiplex PCR, and TCRdb's table has in-frame clones only and misses some. The profile shows approximately 210,000 clones, approximately 82% of them singletons. What was sequenced was peripheral blood. The receptors stem from a woman in her seventies with active or convalescent COVID-19.

The V and J genes are TRBV19 and TRBJ1-1, with a weak D call TRBD1 (5 bases). Germline lookup yields CDR1 LNHDA and CDR2 SQIVND (reference sequence). This CDR3 comprises 14 residues. The ends were cut back, 5 bases at V and 6 bases at J, with 16 bases in the middle. The CDR3 DNA is TGTGCCAGTAGTGGAGTAGGGGAAACTGCTGAAGCTTTCTTT. Its translation is CASSGVGETAEAFF.

The CDR3 DNA sequence: TGTGCCAGCAGCTTATGGGACAGGGGGTATCATGGCTACACCTTC. This sequence encodes CASSLWDRGYHGYTF. The chain recombines TRBV7-2 with TRBJ1-2; 11 bases fit TRBD1. J lost 6 bases, V lost 2 bases, and 5 bases had no gene match. The CDR3 is 15 amino acids. Germline V gene sequence: CDR1 SGHTA, CDR2 FQGNSA.

A note on this clone: The same CDR3 can be traced to other DNA sequences in this sample. The rearrangement uses TRBV3-1 (or the pseudogene TRBV3-2) and TRBJ2-3; D not certain. The CDR3 extends over 13 amino acids. V was trimmed by 1 base and J by 4 bases, leaving 6 bases between them. The germline V gene encodes CDR1 LGHDT and CDR2 YNNKEL (reference sequence). The CDR3 sequence is CASSQAEADTQYF. The CDR3 coding sequence is TGTGCCAGCAGCCAAGCAGAGGCAGATACGCAGTATTTT.

The chain uses TRBV7-2 and TRBJ1-6; 10 nucleotides agree with TRBD1. This CDR3 has 18 residues. The V gene's germline CDR1 is SGHTA and CDR2 FQGNSA. After removal of 0 bases from V and 6 bases from J, the junction contained 8 bases not matched to a gene. CDR3 nucleotide sequence: TGTGCCAGCAGCTTAGCACCCTACCGGGACAGGGGTAATTCACCCCTCCACTTT. It specifies CASSLAPYRDRGNSPLHF.

CDR3 region: CSYTGAGANVLTF. CDR3 DNA sequence: TGCAGCTATACAGGGGCCGGGGCCAACGTCCTGACTTTC. V and J are TRBV29-1 and TRBJ2-6; 7 bases are a match to TRBD1. The ends lost 8 bases at V and 4 bases at J; junction bases unmatched: 5. The CDR3 spans 13 residues. Germline assignment: CDR1 SQVTM and CDR2 ANQGSEA.

V and J are TRBV7-2 and TRBJ1-2, with D possibly matching TRBD1 (6 bases). V lost 0 bases and J lost 4, with 12 bases in between. The CDR3 is made up of 15 amino acids. The germline V gene has CDR1 SGHTA and CDR2 FQGNSA. DNA for the CDR3: TGTGCCAGCAGCTTAGCGACAGGCCGGGGCTATGGCTACACCTTC. This codes for CASSLATGRGYGYTF.

Of note for this clone: Distinct nucleotide sequences in the sample also encode this CDR3. This chain uses TRBV18 with TRBJ2-7; 9 bases align to TRBD1. This CDR3 is 15 amino acids long. V trimming: 0 bases; J trimming: 3 bases; junction bases outside the gene matches: 3. CDR1 and CDR2 (germline): KGHSH, LQKENI. CDR3 bases: TGTGCCAGCTCACCACCGGGACAGGGCAGCTACGAGCAGTACTTC. Protein product: CASSPPGQGSYEQYF.

This clone occurred a few times. The chain carries TRBV4-1 and TRBJ1-2, with 10 bases fitting TRBD1. The CDR3 extends over 15 amino acids. V shed 4 bases and J 1 base; nucleotides not matched to a gene: 3. CDR1 and CDR2 from the germline V gene are MGHRA and YSYEKL. The CDR3 here is CASSPRTGGNYGYTF. The CDR3 coding sequence is TGCGCCAGCAGCCCACGGACAGGGGGTAACTATGGCTACACCTTC.

The genes are TRBV7-2 and TRBJ2-3; maybe TRBD2 (5 bases). This CDR3 region has 14 residues. The germline V gene has CDR1 SGHTA and CDR2 FQGNSA. The V and J ends lost 1 base and 3 bases respectively, with 8 bases between them. CDR3 residues: CASSLDRGTDTQYF. CDR3 sequence (DNA): TGTGCCAGCAGCTTAGATCGGGGTACAGATACGCAGTATTTT. Filled out from reference TRBV7-2 and TRBJ2-3, the complete variable domain reads GAGVSQSPSNKVTEKGKDVELRCDPISGHTALYWYRQSLGQGLEFLIYFQGNSAPDKSGLPSDRFSAERTGGSVSTLTIQRTQQEDSAVYLCASSLDRGTDTQYFGPGTRLTVL.

This chain links TRBV7-9 with TRBJ1-3; D unresolved. Between the trimmed V and J ends, which lost 7 bases and 1 base, there was a span of 17 bases. This CDR3 contains 16 residues. CDR1 is SEHNR, CDR2 FQNEAQ, per germline (reference sequence). Here the CDR3 reads CASTLGSVPSGNTIYF. Here the CDR3 DNA reads TGTGCCAGCACCCTAGGATCGGTCCCTTCTGGAAACACCATATATTTT.